The 5 T cell receptor beta chains reported below all come from one sample, sequenced in a study of T cell responses to AZD1222 COVID-19 vaccine. Data came from immunoSEQ multiplex PCR; TCRdb stores just in-frame clones and leaves some out. The sample yields 95,000 or so clones, nearly 90% seen once. The sample in question was peripheral blood, obtained on day 0 of AZD1222 vaccination. The receptors here all came from an adult in good health.

This clone is a singleton in its sample. The chain couples TRBV23-1 to TRBJ1-1; D is perhaps TRBD1 (6 bases). TRBV23-1 is recorded as an ORF, its role being uncertain. The CDR3 runs to 17 residues. The V end was cut by 6 bases, the J end by 4 bases, with 24 bases between. The CDR3 protein is CASSTPGGQGRFTEAFF. CDR3 coding DNA: TGCGCCAGCAGCACCCCCGGCGGGCAGGGGCGATTCACTGAAGCTTTCTTT.

The CDR3 nucleotides read TGCGCCAGCAGCTTGGAAGGAAACACCATATATTTT. It translates to CASSLEGNTIYF. The chain recombines TRBV5-1 with TRBJ1-3; D not certain. Trimming removed 0 bases from V and 4 bases from J, with 2 bases in between. From germline, CDR1 is SGHRS and CDR2 YFSETQ. CDR3 length equals 12 residues.

The genes are TRBV5-1 and TRBJ1-1, with D unresolved. Looked up from germline, CDR1 is SGHRS and CDR2 is YFSETQ. V lost 0 bases, J lost 0 bases, and 12 bases lay in between. The CDR3 totals 16 residues. In DNA form, the CDR3 reads TGCGCCAGCAGCTTGGGTAGTCAGCTTATGAACACTGAAGCTTTCTTT. It is translated as CASSLGSQLMNTEAFF. Combining the CDR3 with reference TRBV5-1 and TRBJ1-1 gives the whole variable domain KAGVTQTPRYLIKTRGQQVTLSCSPISGHRSVSWYQQTPGQGLQFLFEYFSETQRNKGNFPGRFSGRQFSNSRSEMNVSTLELGDSALYLCASSLGSQLMNTEAFFGQGTRLTVV.

The chain employs TRBV6-2 or TRBV6-3 and TRBJ1-6; D is uncertain. The CDR3 covers 15 residues. The germline V and J ends were trimmed by 2 bases and 0 bases, with 5 bases remaining between them. Germline-derived CDR1 and CDR2 are MNHEY and SVGEGT. The CDR3 region has the DNA TGTGCCAGCAGTTACCAGAGCTCCTATAATTCACCCCTCCACTTT. It specifies CASSYQSSYNSPLHF.

This sequence joins TRBV30 and TRBJ1-4, with D perhaps TRBD1 (5 bases). There are 13 residues in the CDR3. V was clipped by 2 bases and J by 4 bases, with 8 bases between them. Germline V gene data show CDR1 as GTSNPN and CDR2 as SVGIG (reference sequence). The CDR3 spells CAWSRQLNEKLFF. The CDR3 nucleotides are TGTGCCTGGAGTCGACAGCTTAATGAAAAACTGTTTTTT.